A single sample is the source of the 10 T cell receptor beta chains below, sequenced in a study of radiation and T cells in renal cell carcinoma. Time point specified: baseline pretreatment blood. The treatment is: 15 Gy SBRT to primary tumor, nephrectomy 4 weeks later. TCRdb's copy holds only in-frame clones and misses some; the assay was immunoSEQ multiplex PCR. The table shows approximately 150,000 clones, with less than 90% occurring only once. The sequencing here drew on blood, taken from a patient whose treatment included radiotherapy and nephrectomy. These receptors were collected from a woman aged 50 to 60 with renal cell carcinoma.

This rearrangement joins TRBV2 to TRBJ1-5; D is unresolved. Germline V gives CDR1 SNHLY, CDR2 FYNNEI. This CDR3 spans 13 amino acids. V was trimmed by 4 bases and J by 9 bases, leaving 13 bases between them. CDR3 amino acids: CASSAYISRPQHF. CDR3 in DNA: TGTGCCAGCAGTGCCTATATCTCTAGGCCCCAGCATTTT.

This chain uses TRBV15 with TRBJ2-6; unclear D gene. This CDR3 has 13 amino acids. Trimming removed 7 bases at V and 0 bases at J, with 4 bases between. Germline V gives CDR1 LNHNV, CDR2 YYDKDF (reference sequence). CDR3 protein: CATILSGANVLTF. The CDR3 DNA follows: TGTGCCACCATCCTCTCTGGGGCCAACGTCCTGACTTTC.

J is TRBJ2-7 and V is TRBV30; D unresolved. The CDR3 is 11 amino acids. Germline CDR1 and CDR2: GTSNPN and SVGIG (reference sequence). The germline V and J ends were trimmed by 5 bases and 1 base, with 6 bases remaining between them. The CDR3 region has the DNA TGTGCCTGGCAGATTTCCTACGAGCAGTACTTC. It is translated as CAWQISYEQYF.

This clone was picked up one time. The chain links TRBV25-1 to TRBJ2-3, with D perhaps TRBD2 (5 bases). Germline CDR1 MGHDK, CDR2 SYGVNS. The CDR3 totals 15 residues. The V end was cut by 4 bases, the J end by 2 bases, with 13 bases between. The CDR3 spells CASSGAGYSTDTQYF. The DNA of the CDR3 is TGTGCCAGCAGTGGGGCGGGCTACTCCACAGATACGCAGTATTTT.

The rearrangement joins TRBV7-2 to TRBJ1-3; a possible D gene is TRBD1 (6 bases). Germline-derived CDR1 and CDR2 are SGHTA and FQGNSA. V was cut by 1 base and J by 0 bases, with 10 bases left in between. CDR3 length equals 16 residues. CDR3: CASSLVSGDSGNTIYF. DNA for the CDR3: TGTGCCAGCAGCTTAGTATCAGGGGACTCTGGAAACACCATATATTTT.

This chain joins TRBV30 and TRBJ2-5, with 7 bases fitting TRBD2. Losses at the gene ends were 1 base for V and 2 bases for J; bases not matched to a gene: 7. Germline values: CDR1 GTSNPN, CDR2 SVGIG (reference sequence). This CDR3 contains 15 residues. CDR3 protein: CAWSDGEGDQETQYF. The DNA for the CDR3 is TGTGCCTGGAGTGACGGGGAGGGAGATCAAGAGACCCAGTACTTC.

The V and J genes are TRBV5-1 and TRBJ1-1, with D possibly TRBD1 on 6 matching bases. V lost 4 bases and J lost 3, with 10 bases in between. The CDR3 runs 13 residues. Germline values: CDR1 SGHRS, CDR2 YFSETQ. CDR3 sequence: CASSMGTHTEAFF. The CDR3 bases are TGCGCCAGCAGCATGGGGACACACACTGAAGCTTTCTTT.

The chain recombines TRBV7-9 with TRBJ2-1; 7 bases agree with TRBD2. The CDR3 extends over 17 amino acids. Trimming cost V 2 bases and J 3 bases; bases outside gene matches: 10. CDR1 and CDR2 (germline): SEHNR, FQNEAQ (reference sequence). CDR3 amino acids: CASSLTPRTRDYNEQFF. In nucleotides, the CDR3 is TGTGCCAGCAGCTTAACGCCCCGGACTAGAGACTACAATGAGCAGTTCTTC.

In its sample, this clone was seen a few times. The genes are TRBV7-8 and TRBJ2-7; a possible D gene is TRBD2 (6 bases). Germline loops: CDR1 SGHVS, CDR2 FQNEAQ. V lost 2 bases and J lost 1, with 12 bases in between. This CDR3 has 15 residues. The CDR3 reads CASSLRAGPSYEQYF. The CDR3 bases are TGTGCCAGCAGCTTACGGGCGGGGCCGTCCTACGAGCAGTACTTC.

In DNA, the CDR3 is TGTGCCAGCAGCTCCCCTCAGAGCGGGGGCTACGAGCAGTACTTC. Protein product: CASSSPQSGGYEQYF. The rearrangement joins TRBV5-4 to TRBJ2-7, with 8 nucleotides matching TRBD2. Germline-derived CDR1 and CDR2 are SGHNT and YYREEE (reference sequence). There are 15 residues in the CDR3. V dropped 3 bases and J dropped 3; count of bases not matched to a gene: 8.